This T cell receptor (beta chain) originates from a study of blood T cell repertoires in COVID-19. Study details: Nucleic acid was either cDNA or gDNA, and it came from T cells, B-cell-depleted T cells, or PBMCs.

Original analysis: For nucleated cells, counts were estimated from reference gene primer amplification. Sequencing used immunoSEQ multiplex PCR; TCRdb keeps in-frame clones, though not all of them. V, J and clone size were drawn from that table, and D and trimming were deduced from the DNA. The table records about 90,000 clones, roughly 87% of them present only once. The CDR3 runs to 15 residues. Germline V lookup: CDR1 SQVTM, CDR2 ANQGSEA. After removal of 5 bases from V and 4 bases from J, the junction contained 5 bases not matched to a gene. The sequenced material came from peripheral blood. The clonotype comes from a male donor with acute or convalescent COVID-19. The chain joins TRBV29-1 to TRBJ2-1, with 13 nucleotides matching TRBD2. The CDR3 reads CSVRLAGGHYNEQFF. The DNA for the CDR3 is TGCAGCGTTAGACTAGCGGGGGGACATTACAATGAGCAGTTCTTC.